A selection of T cell receptor beta chains follows, all from one sample in a study of OX40 agonist ivuxolimab in advanced cancers. Profiling relied on immunoSEQ multiplex PCR, and the TCRdb table lists in-frame clones only, not all of them. Among 65,000 to 75,000 clones listed, 87% were seen once. This sample comprised CD4+ or CD8+ T cells sorted from blood, obtained in a trial of the OX40 agonist ivuxolimab. The source is an adult with an advanced solid tumor such as melanoma, head and neck, liver or kidney cancer. CDR3s include the opening cysteine and the closing phenylalanine or tryptophan. A D gene is named only where the DNA matches it firmly. Size values are once, few and many counts, or a class for expanded clones, and some rows have none.

clone_size d_call j_call v_call cdr3_aa cdr3_nt
. TRBD1 TRBJ1-2 TRBV6-5 CASSTRDRGPGSYTF TGTGCCAGCAGTACCCGGGACAGGGGTCCCGGGAGCTACACCTTC
. . TRBJ2-3 TRBV28 CASVEGKDTQYF TGTGCCAGTGTGGAGGGAAAAGATACGCAGTATTTT
. TRBD1 TRBJ1-4 TRBV7-2 CASSATGAGEKLFF TGTGCCAGCAGCGCTACAGGGGCGGGAGAAAAACTGTTTTTT
. . TRBJ1-3 TRBV6-6 CASSGGNTIYF TGTGCCAGCAGTGGAGGAAACACCATATATTTT
. . TRBJ1-5 TRBV28 CASSPLGTGIYSNQPQHF TGTGCCAGCAGCCCACTAGGCACGGGGATTTATAGCAATCAGCCCCAGCATTTT
. TRBD1 TRBJ1-4 TRBV2 CASITDRVGGEKLFF TGTGCCAGCATAACTGACAGGGTAGGAGGAGAAAAACTGTTTTTT
. . TRBJ1-1 TRBV7-2 CASSLGTHNTEAFF TGTGCCAGCAGCTTAGGAACACATAACACTGAAGCTTTCTTT
. . TRBJ1-5 TRBV6-1 CASSGVGGSNQPQHF TGTGCCAGCAGTGGGGTGGGGGGCAGCAATCAGCCCCAGCATTTT
. . TRBJ2-2 TRBV6-1 CASSELSWGTGELFF TGTGCCAGCAGTGAGTTGAGTTGGGGCACCGGGGAGCTGTTTTTT
. TRBD1 TRBJ1-5 TRBV19 CASSITGQGGQPQHF TGTGCCAGTAGTATCACGGGACAGGGTGGACAGCCCCAGCATTTT
. . TRBJ2-3 TRBV18 CASSPVGGTSTDTQYF TGTGCCAGCTCACCGGTGGGGGGAACGAGCACAGATACGCAGTATTTT
few TRBD2 TRBJ2-2 TRBV29-1 CSAESGVNTGELFF TGCAGCGCCGAGAGCGGGGTGAACACCGGGGAGCTGTTTTTT
once TRBD1 TRBJ2-7 TRBV19 CASRGQGLYEQYF TGTGCCAGTAGGGGACAGGGGTTGTACGAGCAGTACTTC
. . TRBJ1-2 TRBV28 CASTLTRSPNGYTF TGTGCCAGCACCCTAACGAGGTCCCCAAATGGCTACACCTTC
. TRBD2 TRBJ2-7 TRBV27 CASSYGTSGYEQYF TGTGCCAGCAGCTATGGGACTAGCGGTTACGAGCAGTACTTC
. . TRBJ2-5 TRBV27 CASSERGWETQYF TGTGCCAGCAGTGAGAGGGGTTGGGAGACCCAGTACTTC
. . TRBJ1-1 TRBV11-2 CASSLESGTVNTEAFF TGTGCCAGCAGCTTAGAATCGGGCACGGTGAACACTGAAGCTTTCTTT
. TRBD1 TRBJ1-2 TRBV6-6 CATRVLDRGHGYTF TGTGCCACCAGGGTTCTCGACAGGGGCCATGGCTACACCTTC
. TRBD1 TRBJ1-1 TRBV4-1 CASSHMTGGAEAFF TGCGCCAGCAGCCACATGACAGGGGGTGCTGAAGCTTTCTTT
. . TRBJ1-2 TRBV28 CASSPDRSYGYTF TGTGCCAGCAGCCCCGACAGGTCTTATGGCTACACCTTC
. . TRBJ1-1 TRBV27 CASSPQGSGTEAFF TGTGCCAGCAGCCCCCAGGGTAGCGGCACTGAAGCTTTCTTT
once TRBD1 TRBJ1-5 TRBV5-5 CASSFRDRGNQPQHF TGTGCCAGCAGCTTCCGGGACAGGGGGAATCAGCCCCAGCATTTT
. TRBD2 TRBJ2-1 TRBV18 CASSPREGSSYNEQFF TGTGCCAGCTCACCACGGGAGGGCAGCTCCTACAATGAGCAGTTCTTC
. TRBD2 TRBJ2-1 TRBV30 CAWDTKVAGGPYNEQFF TGTGCCTGGGACACCAAGGTGGCGGGGGGGCCCTACAATGAGCAGTTCTTC
. . TRBJ2-5 TRBV21-1 CASSRRLERHPEQETQYF TGTGCCAGCAGTCGAAGGCTGGAGCGACACCCCGAACAAGAGACCCAGTACTTC
. . TRBJ2-3 TRBV4-1 CASSQENRPDTQYF TGCGCCAGCAGCCAAGAGAATCGCCCCGATACGCAGTATTTT
. . TRBJ1-4 TRBV6-5 CASSRRAANEKLFF TGTGCCAGCAGTCGGCGGGCTGCTAATGAAAAACTGTTTTTT
. . TRBJ2-2 TRBV28 CASKEGSTNTGELFF TGTGCCAGCAAGGAGGGGTCCACGAACACCGGGGAGCTGTTTTTT
. . TRBJ1-4 TRBV27 CASRGFGESEKLFF TGTGCCAGCAGAGGGTTTGGGGAGTCTGAAAAACTGTTTTTT